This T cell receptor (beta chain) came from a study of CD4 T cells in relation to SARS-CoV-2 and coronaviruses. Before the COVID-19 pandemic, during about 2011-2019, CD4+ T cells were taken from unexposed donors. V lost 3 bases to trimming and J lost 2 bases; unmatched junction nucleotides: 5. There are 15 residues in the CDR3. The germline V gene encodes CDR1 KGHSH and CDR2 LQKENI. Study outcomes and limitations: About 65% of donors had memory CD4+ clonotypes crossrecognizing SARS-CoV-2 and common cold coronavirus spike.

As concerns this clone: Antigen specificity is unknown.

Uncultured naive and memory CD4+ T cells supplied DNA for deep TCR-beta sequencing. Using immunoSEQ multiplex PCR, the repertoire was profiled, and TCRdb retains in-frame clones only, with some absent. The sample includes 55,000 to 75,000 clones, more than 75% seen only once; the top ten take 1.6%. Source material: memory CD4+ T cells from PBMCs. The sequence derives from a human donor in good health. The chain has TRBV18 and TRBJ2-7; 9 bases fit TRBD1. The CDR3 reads CASSPGTGKTYEQYF. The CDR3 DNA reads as TGTGCCAGCTCACCCGGGACAGGGAAGACCTACGAGCAGTACTTC.